These T cell receptor beta chains were read from a single sample in a study of shared clonotypes between healthy human individuals. Assay used: immunoSEQ multiplex PCR; TCRdb lists only in-frame clones, some missing. The sample records around 980,000 clones, about 84% being singletons. Input material: memory CD4+ T cells from PBMCs. The receptors were gathered from a man aged 18 to 30 in good health. Some clones in this sample may be carry-over from other donors' samples. Each CDR3 is given with its conserved first and last residue.

TRBJ2-4,TRBV2,CASTGRNIQYF
TRBJ1-1,TRBV6-6,CASIGKREPVTEAFF
TRBJ2-3,TRBV11-2,CASSREPRTDTQYF
TRBJ2-7,TRBV2,CASSPQGYEQYF
TRBJ1-3,TRBV9,CASSVGLHSSGNTIYF
TRBJ2-2,TRBV4-1,CASRQNSWAGVAGELFF
TRBJ1-5,TRBV5-5,CASSPNTDQPQHF
TRBJ2-7,TRBV7-9,CASSLERGVYEQYF
TRBJ2-3,TRBV9,CASSPSPVTDTQYF
TRBJ1-1,TRBV10-3,CAISVAEGANTEAFF
TRBJ2-1,TRBV6-1,CASSQGLAGEQFF
TRBJ1-1,TRBV28,CASTMAGWFEAFF
TRBJ1-1,TRBV28,CASSLWEGAEEAFF
TRBJ2-5,TRBV7-2,CASQVNSGGETQYF
TRBJ2-3,TRBV7-9,CASSPPSVPDTQYF
TRBJ2-1,TRBV28,CASSSPRLAGAYYNEQFF
TRBJ1-1,TRBV18,CASSLSRSNTEAFF
TRBJ2-7,TRBV27,CASSPIGRDGSYEQYF
TRBJ1-2,TRBV27,CASSFNRLGRGSYGYTF
TRBJ2-1,TRBV12-5,CASGSLSGRFSEQFF
TRBJ2-3,TRBV29-1,CGTSGTAGTDTQYF
TRBJ2-1,TRBV10-3,CATHRESVNEQFF
TRBJ1-4,TRBV5-1,CASSIREQGTREKLFF
TRBJ2-1,TRBV11-3,CASSLGGGRGVNEQFF
TRBJ2-6,TRBV9,CASAADSSGANVLTF
TRBJ2-2,TRBV5-4,CASSLASRGNTGELFF
TRBJ2-7,TRBV2,CASSGSSTRGMEQYF
TRBJ2-4,TRBV4-2,CASSQDYYGVAKNIQYF
TRBJ2-7,TRBV4-2,CASSGGVGTKTYEQYF
TRBJ1-1,TRBV7-9,CASSARRRDSLNNTEAFF
TRBJ1-2,TRBV28,CASSFRVELYGYTF
TRBJ2-5,TRBV15,CATSRVGETQYF
TRBJ1-2,TRBV20-1,CSARGHGYTF
TRBJ1-1,TRBV18,CASSPIPTENTEAFF
TRBJ1-2,TRBV30,CAWSVGQGAGYTF
TRBJ1-5,TRBV28,CASSLLQGRYSNQPQHF
TRBJ1-1,TRBV18,CASSQGFDTEAFF
TRBJ1-4,TRBV30,CAWGPPDRINEKLFF
TRBJ2-1,TRBV14,CASSWTSVEQFF
TRBJ1-2,TRBV4-3,CASSHDLYGHVGYTF
TRBJ2-7,TRBV5-4,CASSFNAGYYEQYF
TRBJ2-5,TRBV5-1,CASSGTGKETQYF
TRBJ2-2,TRBV9,CASSATSQGHTGELFF
TRBJ2-3,TRBV15,CATSRSPTSGPRDTQYF
TRBJ2-7,TRBV5-1,CASSLGGAGNPSYEQYF
TRBJ2-1,TRBV5-6,CASSLVVGSSYNEQFF